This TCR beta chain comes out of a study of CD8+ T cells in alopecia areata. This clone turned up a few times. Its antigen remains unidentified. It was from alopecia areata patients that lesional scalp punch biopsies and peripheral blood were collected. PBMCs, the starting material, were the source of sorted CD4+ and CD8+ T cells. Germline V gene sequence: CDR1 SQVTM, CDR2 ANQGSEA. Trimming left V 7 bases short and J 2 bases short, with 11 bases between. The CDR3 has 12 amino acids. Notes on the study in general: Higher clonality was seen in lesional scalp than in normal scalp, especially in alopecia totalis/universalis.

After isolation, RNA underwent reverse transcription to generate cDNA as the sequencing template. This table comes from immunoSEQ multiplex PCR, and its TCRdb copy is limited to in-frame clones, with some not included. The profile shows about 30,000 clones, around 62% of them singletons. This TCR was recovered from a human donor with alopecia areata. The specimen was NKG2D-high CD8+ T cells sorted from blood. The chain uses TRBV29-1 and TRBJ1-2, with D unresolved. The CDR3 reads CSAEQKNYGYTF. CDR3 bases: TGCAGCGCCGAACAGAAAAACTATGGCTACACCTTC. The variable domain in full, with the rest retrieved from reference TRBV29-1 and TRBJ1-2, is SAVISQKPSRDICQRGTSLTIQCQVDSQVTMMFWYRQQPGQSLTLIATANQGSEATYESGFVIDKFPISRPNLTFSTLTVSNMSPEDSSIYLCSAEQKNYGYTFGSGTRLTVV.